A selection of T cell receptor beta chains follows, all from one sample in a study of regulatory T cells in long-lasting Graves disease. TCRdb reprocessed the multiplex PCR reads via MiXCR and lists one record per CDR3 protein. Here the sample spans some 370,000 distinct CDR3 sequences, roughly 20% being singletons. The specimen comprised peripheral blood mononuclear cells (PBMCs), sampled when the disease was refractory, from a patient treated with antithyroid drugs. These TCRs come from a female donor with Graves disease. The CDR3 runs from the conserved cysteine through the conserved F or W. D genes are given only for firm matches. A clone size is listed for some rows: how often the clone was seen (once, few, many), or a class if it is expanded.

size,V,J,D,DNA,CDR3
many,TRBV6-2/TRBV6-3,TRBJ1-5,NA,TGTGCCAGCAGTTCTCACAGATTCAATCAGCCCCAGCATTTT,CASSSHRFNQPQHF
NA,TRBV5-1,TRBJ1-1,NA,TGCGCCAGCAGCCTGGACGGGTGGAACACTGAAGCTTTCTTT,CASSLDGWNTEAFF
NA,TRBV7-9,TRBJ2-2,NA,TGTGCCAGCAGCCAGGTAGACTCGCTTAACACCGGGGAGCTGTTTTTT,CASSQVDSLNTGELFF
few,TRBV14,TRBJ1-4,NA,TGTGCCAGCAGCCCACCGTCGGGCCTGGATAATGAAAAACTGTTTTTT,CASSPPSGLDNEKLFF
many,TRBV27,TRBJ2-5,NA,TGTGCCAGCAGTTTAATGTTGGGTCCGGGAGCGGCTGAGACCCAGTACTTC,CASSLMLGPGAAETQYF
many,TRBV5-1,TRBJ2-2,NA,TGCGCCAGCAGCTTGGACGGGAGGAACACCGGGGAGCTGTTTTTT,CASSLDGRNTGELFF
few,TRBV6-5,TRBJ1-1,NA,TGTGCCAGCAGTTACTCAATTGGGGCAGGCAACACTGAAGCTTTCTTT,CASSYSIGAGNTEAFF
NA,TRBV7-7,TRBJ2-5,TRBD1,TGTGCTAGCAGCTTAGGGACAGGGGTTATTCAAGAGACCCAGTACTTC,CASSLGTGVIQETQYF
many,TRBV12-3/TRBV12-4,TRBJ2-2,NA,TGTGCCAGCAGTTTAAGTTCCCTCCCCACCGGGGAGCTGTTTTTT,CASSLSSLPTGELFF
NA,TRBV20-1,TRBJ2-7,NA,TGCAGTGCTAGAGATGGGGGAGCCCCCTACGAGCAGTACTTC,CSARDGGAPYEQYF
many,TRBV2,TRBJ2-4,NA,TGTGCCAGCAGTGACCCGGGATTAGCCAAAAACATTCAGTACTTC,CASSDPGLAKNIQYF
many,TRBV28,TRBJ1-2,NA,TGTGCCAGCAGGCGAGCGGGGGGCGAAGGCGGCTACACCTTC,CASRRAGGEGGYTF
NA,TRBV13,TRBJ1-1,TRBD1,TGTGCCAGCAGCTCATGGGGAAGACCGGGACAGGGGGGTCGGCTGACTGAAGCTTTCTTT,CASSSWGRPGQGGRLTEAFF
few,TRBV15,TRBJ2-5,NA,TGTGCCACCAGCAGGCCTTACAGCTTCCAATACTTC,CATSRPYSFQYF
few,TRBV20-1,TRBJ1-6,TRBD1,TGCAGTGCTAGAGACCGATCAGGGGGCTCATTAGCGCTTTATAATTCACCCCTCCACTTT,CSARDRSGGSLALYNSPLHF
NA,TRBV20-1,TRBJ2-1,TRBD2,TGCAGTGCTAGGAGCCTAGCGGGAGGGTACAATGAGCAGTTCTTC,CSARSLAGGYNEQFF
few,TRBV18,TRBJ2-5,NA,TGTGCCAGCTCACCCCTGTACCAAGAGACCCAGTACTTC,CASSPLYQETQYF